This record concerns one T cell receptor beta chain sequence. Its antigen is unidentified. This sample was taken from a study of somatic mutations in cytotoxic T cells in rheumatoid arthritis. Whole-study findings and limits: Rheumatoid arthritis patients and age-matched healthy controls showed no significant difference in CD8+ T-cell clonality.

In the source study's methods: Matching published virus-specific TCRB sequences was rare for patient CD8+ clones that were larger than 1%. Assay used: immunoSEQ multiplex PCR; TCRdb lists only in-frame clones, some missing. V, J and clone size derive from that table, while D and trimming were established from the DNA sequence. The sample comprises about 2,100 clones, more than 70% of which are singletons, and roughly 64% rests with the top ten. CDR3 length equals 15 residues. Trimming cost V 0 bases and J 5 bases; bases outside gene matches: 2. Germline assignment: CDR1 LGHNA and CDR2 YNFKEQ. Sample: CD8+ T cells sorted from blood, taken at a follow-up visit. The receptor comes from a man between 70 and 80 years old with rheumatoid arthritis. J is TRBJ2-5 and V is TRBV4-2; 11 bases match TRBD2. In nucleotides, the CDR3 is TGTGCCAGCAGCCAAGATTTAGCGGGAGGGGAGACCCAGTACTTC. Translating it yields CASSQDLAGGETQYF.